This entry lists 3 T cell receptor beta chains sequenced from one sample in a study of radiation and T cells in renal cell carcinoma. Here immunoSEQ multiplex PCR was the method, and the copy in TCRdb shows in-frame clones only, minus some. The repertoire has approximately 120,000 clones, roughly 80% of them found once; the top ten carry about 3%. Time point given: baseline pretreatment blood. Treatment: 15 Gy SBRT to primary tumor, nephrectomy 4 weeks later. The specimen was blood, collected from a patient whose treatment included radiotherapy and nephrectomy. The origin of the receptors is an older woman with renal cell carcinoma.

The chain combines TRBV18 with TRBJ2-7, with 10 bases identical to TRBD2. CDR1 and CDR2 from the germline V gene are KGHSH and LQKENI. V was pared by 4 bases and J by 0 bases, with 6 bases of the junction left unmatched. The CDR3 loop spans 16 amino acids. CDR3 sequence reads: CASSLAGGASSYEQYF. The CDR3 coding sequence is TGTGCCAGCTCACTAGCGGGAGGCGCTAGCTCCTACGAGCAGTACTTC.

In its sample, this clone was seen a few times. This sequence joins TRBV6-1 and TRBJ1-5; no reliable D call. Per germline, CDR1 MNHNS and CDR2 SASEGT. The CDR3 loop spans 13 amino acids. Trimming took off 6 bases at V and 1 base at J, with 7 bases between the two ends. The CDR3 is CASRVESNQPQHF. As DNA, the CDR3 is TGTGCCAGCAGGGTAGAGAGCAATCAGCCCCAGCATTTT.

The chain links TRBV6-4 to TRBJ1-5; TRBD1 matches at 7 bases. The CDR3 has 17 amino acids. The germline CDR1 and CDR2 sequences are MRHNA and SNTAGT. The junction had 13 bases not matched to a gene; V was cut back by 2 bases and J by 6 bases. As DNA, the CDR3 is TGTGCCAGCAGTGACCCCATGGTAGGGGGCCAGGGTCAGCCCCAGCATTTT. Its translation: CASSDPMVGGQGQPQHF.